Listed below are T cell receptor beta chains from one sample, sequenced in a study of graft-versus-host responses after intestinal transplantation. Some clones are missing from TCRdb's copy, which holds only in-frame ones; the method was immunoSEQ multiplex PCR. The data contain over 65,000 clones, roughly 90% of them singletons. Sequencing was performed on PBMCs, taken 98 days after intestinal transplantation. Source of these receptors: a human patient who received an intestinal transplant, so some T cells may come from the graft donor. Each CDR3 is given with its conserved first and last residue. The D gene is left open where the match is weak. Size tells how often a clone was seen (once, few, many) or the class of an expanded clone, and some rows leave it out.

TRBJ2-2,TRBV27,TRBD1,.,TGTGCCAGCAGTTTAGGGACAGGGACGAACACCGGGGAGCTGTTTTTT,CASSLGTGTNTGELFF
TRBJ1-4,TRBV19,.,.,TGTGCCAGTAGTATAGATCGTGGGGGACGTGAAAAACTGTTTTTT,CASSIDRGGREKLFF
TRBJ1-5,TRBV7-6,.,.,TGTGCCAGCAGCTTAGCCCCCGGGAGACCGACGATTTTCCGCAATCAGCCCCAGCATTTT,CASSLAPGRPTIFRNQPQHF
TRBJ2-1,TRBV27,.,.,TGTGCCAGCAGTCAGGTCCTATCCTACAATGAGCAGTTCTTC,CASSQVLSYNEQFF
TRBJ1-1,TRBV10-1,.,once,TGCGCCAGCAGTGACAAGATCGGGGCCGCCGGAACCCGTACAGAAGCTTTCTTT,CASSDKIGAAGTRTEAFF
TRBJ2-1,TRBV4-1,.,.,TGCGCCAGCAGCCCCCTAAACCCGGGACTGGCCCTAAATGAGCAGTTCTTC,CASSPLNPGLALNEQFF
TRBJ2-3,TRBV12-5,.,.,TGTGCTAGTGGTTTGAGGCGGGATACGCAGTATTTT,CASGLRRDTQYF
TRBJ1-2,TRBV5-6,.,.,TGTGCCAGCAGCTCCCCTGATCAGGGGAGGTATGGCTACACCTTC,CASSSPDQGRYGYTF
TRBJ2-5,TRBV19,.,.,TGTGCCAGTAGTACTCAGCTGGACGTAGGGGAAATTGAGACCCAGTACTTC,CASSTQLDVGEIETQYF
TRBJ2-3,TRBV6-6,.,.,TGTGCCAGCACAGGGTATCTCACAGATACGCAGTATTTT,CASTGYLTDTQYF
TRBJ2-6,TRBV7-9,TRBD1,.,TGTGCCAGCAGCTTAGTACGGTTTAGGGGGCTTGGGGCCAACGTCCTGACTTTC,CASSLVRFRGLGANVLTF
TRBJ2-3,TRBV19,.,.,TGTGCCAGTAGTAGCACAGGCCCCACAGATACGCAGTATTTT,CASSSTGPTDTQYF
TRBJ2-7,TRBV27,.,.,TGTGCCAGCAGTGCGCTCTCTAGTGGGGCCTACGAGCAGTACTTC,CASSALSSGAYEQYF
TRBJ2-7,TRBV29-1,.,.,TGCAGCGTTGAAACCGACAGGTCTTCCTACGAGCAGTACTTC,CSVETDRSSYEQYF
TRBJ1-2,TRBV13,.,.,TGTGCCAGCAGCCAGATGGCCAGGGGCCCTAATCGCTATGGCTACACCTTC,CASSQMARGPNRYGYTF
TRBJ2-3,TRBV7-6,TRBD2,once,TGTGCCAGCAGCTTAGGGACTAGCGGGGGGTCCCTAACAGATACGCAGTATTTT,CASSLGTSGGSLTDTQYF
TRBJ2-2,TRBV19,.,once,TGTGCCAGTAGTATCCTCAGCGCCGGGGAGCTGTTTTTT,CASSILSAGELFF
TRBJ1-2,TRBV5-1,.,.,TGCGCCAGCAGCTCGACTGGACAGTCTAACTATGGCTACACCTTC,CASSSTGQSNYGYTF
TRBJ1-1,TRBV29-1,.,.,TGCAGCTCACAGGAGAACACTGAAGCTTTCTTT,CSSQENTEAFF